These 24 T cell receptor beta chains were sequenced from one sample in a study of naive and memory T cell subsets (dated by TCRdb to the late 2010s). Results and caveats for the whole study, not just this receptor: A few larger clonotypes were present in naive repertoires, especially CD8 naive repertoires, and these clonotypes were possibly memory cells re-expressing CD45RA.

The receptor library was made with UMI-ligation and nested PCR. The instrument was an Illumina MiSeq. The beta constant-region primer was an equimolar mix of two oligonucleotides covering both TRBC1 and TRBC2. The ligated cDNA went through four rounds of PCR with nested alpha and beta constant-region primers together with the SP2 primer. TCRdb passed the public sequencing reads through fastp at Q25 and MiXCR, retaining productive beta sequences. Rows are combined by CDR3 protein, so each entry shows the most common genes and DNA. The sample data list approximately 150,000 distinct CDR3 sequences, and roughly 22% of these were observed just once. The ten largest clonotypes hold about 0.11% of the sample. The antigens for these receptors are not known. Sequencing was carried out using naive CD4+ T cells from blood. The intended sense of this specimen's cell subset or site label: naive T cells, CD45RA high CD27+. The receptors originated from a human donor in good health.

This clonotype has ten or more counts. This chain uses TRBV18 with TRBJ2-5, with 7 bases matching TRBD1. This CDR3 spans 13 amino acids. V shed 5 bases and J 3 bases; nucleotides not matched to a gene: 3. Germline V gene lookup returns CDR1 KGHSH and CDR2 LQKENI. The CDR3 coding sequence is TGTGCCAGCTCAAATGGACAGGAAGAGACCCAGTACTTC. Translating gives CASSNGQEETQYF.

This clonotype was observed a few times. This chain links TRBV28 with TRBJ2-7; 8 bases line up with TRBD1. Germline V gene sequence: CDR1 MDHEN, CDR2 SYDVKM. This CDR3 spans 17 amino acids. The V segment lost 4 bases and the J segment 4 bases; nucleotides outside the gene matches: 15. The CDR3 reads CASSSTTRGQTFYEQYF. The CDR3 nucleotides are TGTGCCAGCAGTTCTACTACCAGGGGGCAAACCTTTTACGAGCAGTACTTC.

The V and J genes are TRBV28 and TRBJ1-6, with a weak D call TRBD1 (5 bases). This CDR3 has 13 amino acids. Germline V CDR1 and CDR2: MDHEN, SYDVKM. The ends were cut back, 5 bases at V and 11 bases at J, with 13 bases in the middle. The DNA of the CDR3 is TGTGCCAGCAGTGTATCGGGACTCCCACCCCTCCACTTT. This gives the protein CASSVSGLPPLHF. Drawing the rest from reference TRBV28 and TRBJ1-6, the complete variable domain is DVKVTQSSRYLVKRTGEKVFLECVQDMDHENMFWYRQDPGLGLRLIYFSYDVKMKEKGDIPEGYSVSREKKERFSLILESASTNQTSMYLCASSVSGLPPLHFGNGTRLTVT.

This clonotype has a handful of counts. This sequence joins TRBV28 and TRBJ2-1; D gene uncertain. The CDR3 covers 11 residues. Germline CDR1 reads MDHEN; CDR2 reads SYDVKM. V lost 5 bases and J lost 9, with 8 bases in between. This chain's CDR3 is CASSPRFEQFF. For the CDR3, the DNA is TGTGCCAGCAGTCCCCGATTTGAGCAGTTCTTC.

This clonotype was detected only a few times. This chain connects TRBV6-4 to TRBJ2-3, with D unresolved. V lost 6 bases, J lost 1 base, and 14 bases lay in between. This CDR3 is built from 15 residues. Germline loops: CDR1 MRHNA, CDR2 SNTAGT. CDR3 nucleotides: TGTGCCAGCAGCCTGGAGCCCTCCGGCACAGATACGCAGTATTTT. It is translated as CASSLEPSGTDTQYF.

A few counts support this clonotype. J is TRBJ1-1 and V is TRBV28, with TRBD1 matching 10 bases. Germline CDR1 reads MDHEN; CDR2 reads SYDVKM. The CDR3 is 13 amino acids. Trimming took 9 bases from V and 5 from J; bases not matched to a gene: 6. The CDR3, as DNA: TGTGCCAGTGGGACAGGGGCGAATACTGAAGCTTTCTTT. Its protein is CASGTGANTEAFF. The whole variable domain, remainder taken from reference TRBV28 and TRBJ1-1, is DVKVTQSSRYLVKRTGEKVFLECVQDMDHENMFWYRQDPGLGLRLIYFSYDVKMKEKGDIPEGYSVSREKKERFSLILESASTNQTSMYLCASGTGANTEAFFGQGTRLTVV.

The V call is TRBV7-3, the J call TRBJ2-1; TRBD2 agrees at 7 bases. This CDR3 has 16 amino acids. V lost 3 bases and J lost 7; bases outside the gene matches: 12. Germline CDR1 reads SGHTA; CDR2 reads FQGTGA. Written as DNA, the CDR3 is TGTGCCAGCAGCTTTTACGGGAGCGGGATCCGGAATGAGCAGTTCTTC. Amino acids: CASSFYGSGIRNEQFF.

The V gene is TRBV7-8, the J gene TRBJ1-4, with 7 bases identical to TRBD1. The CDR3 covers 15 residues. V lost 4 bases and J lost 7; bases outside the gene matches: 9. Per germline, CDR1 SGHVS and CDR2 FQNEAQ. The CDR3 nucleotides read TGTGCCAGCAGCTCGAAGGACAGGCCCTTTGAAAAACTGTTTTTT. It encodes CASSSKDRPFEKLFF.

In this sample, this clonotype turned up many times. V and J are TRBV28 and TRBJ2-4, with D maybe TRBD1 (5 bases). CDR1 is MDHEN and CDR2 is SYDVKM in the germline V gene. The CDR3 has 14 residues. Trimming cost V 6 bases and J 3 bases, with 12 bases left between them. In nucleotides, the CDR3 is TGTGCCAGCAGGAATCGGCAGGGCAAAAACATTCAGTACTTC. It codes for CASRNRQGKNIQYF.

The chain has TRBV7-2 and TRBJ2-1; no clear D. Germline CDR1 is SGHTA and CDR2 is FQGNSA. Trimming removed 3 bases from V and 5 bases from J, with 8 bases in between. The CDR3 consists of 13 residues. CDR3 nucleotide sequence: TGTGCCAGCAGCTTTTCAACAGACAATGAGCAGTTCTTC. Protein: CASSFSTDNEQFF.

The genes are TRBV12-3 or TRBV12-4 and TRBJ2-1; perhaps TRBD2 as D (5 bases). This CDR3 contains 16 residues. The V and J ends lost 6 bases and 6 bases respectively, with 21 bases between them. DNA of the CDR3: TGTGCCAGCAGGCCCCATTCTAGGGTGGCGGGCAATGAGCAGTTCTTC. It is translated as CASRPHSRVAGNEQFF.

The V and J genes are TRBV28 and TRBJ1-2; 8 nucleotides agree with TRBD1. Losses at the gene ends were 3 bases for V and 4 bases for J; bases not matched to a gene: 10. The CDR3 extends over 16 amino acids. Germline lookup yields CDR1 MDHEN and CDR2 SYDVKM. This CDR3 is CASSFFGTGGVYGYTF. In nucleotides, the CDR3 is TGTGCCAGCAGTTTCTTCGGTACAGGGGGTGTCTATGGCTACACCTTC.

This clonotype showed up many times. The chain employs TRBV3-1 and TRBJ2-1; 7 nucleotides match TRBD2. The V gene end was trimmed by 1 base and the J gene end by 7 bases; junction bases not matched to a gene: 10. The germline V gene encodes CDR1 LGHDT and CDR2 YNNKEL (reference sequence). The CDR3 contains 16 residues. CDR3 nucleotides: TGTGCCAGCAGCCAAGGCCCAGCGGGGTTAATTAATGAGCAGTTCTTC. Translation: CASSQGPAGLINEQFF.

The V gene is TRBV12-3 or TRBV12-4, the J gene TRBJ1-5, with D possibly TRBD1 on 5 matching bases. The CDR3 is made up of 13 amino acids. V was shortened by 5 bases and J by 7 bases, with 12 bases between the two germline ends. CDR3 region: CASSQQVHQPQHF. CDR3 nucleotide sequence: TGTGCCAGCAGTCAACAGGTTCACCAGCCCCAGCATTTT.

This clonotype has a handful of counts. V and J are TRBV6-2 or TRBV6-3 and TRBJ1-3; 7 bases match TRBD1. There are 19 residues in the CDR3. In germline, CDR1 is MNHEY, CDR2 SVGEGT. Trimming removed 5 bases from V and 0 bases from J; junction bases left unmatched: 16. CDR3 nucleotide sequence: TGTGCCAGCAGTCGAAACAGGGGCCGCTCGGTAATCTCTGGAAACACCATATATTTT. This codes for CASSRNRGRSVISGNTIYF.

This clonotype was detected a few times. This chain connects TRBV7-3 to TRBJ2-5; the match to TRBD2 covers 14 bases. Per the germline V gene, CDR1 is SGHTA and CDR2 is FQGTGA. The CDR3 loop spans 15 amino acids. Trimming removed 2 bases from V and 7 bases from J; junction bases left unmatched: 3. CDR3 nucleotides: TGTGCCAGCAGCTTATCAGGGACTAGCGGGGGGACCCAGTACTTC. Translating it yields CASSLSGTSGGTQYF.

This clonotype turned up a few times. The chain joins TRBV10-3 to TRBJ2-3, with TRBD2 matching 12 bases. Germline V gene data show CDR1 as ENHRY and CDR2 as SYGVKD. The CDR3 is 15 amino acids. The junction had 6 bases not matched to a gene; V was cut back by 6 bases and J by 5 bases. CDR3 sequence reads: CAISPLAGGGDTQYF. In DNA form, the CDR3 reads TGTGCCATCAGCCCACTAGCGGGAGGTGGAGATACGCAGTATTTT.

This clonotype was seen more than once but under ten times. The rearrangement links TRBV30 to TRBJ1-2; D unresolved. This CDR3 has 18 amino acids. The V end was cut by 3 bases, the J end by 3 bases, with 26 bases between. Germline CDR1 and CDR2: GTSNPN and SVGIG (reference sequence). The CDR3, as DNA: TGTGCCTGGAGCCATGGCCTAACCTTCAGGCAGTCGGACTATGGCTACACCTTC. This translates into CAWSHGLTFRQSDYGYTF.

Ten or more counts support this clonotype. This sequence joins TRBV28 and TRBJ2-1, with 10 bases that match TRBD2. After removal of 6 bases from V and 0 bases from J, the junction contained 8 bases not matched to a gene. The CDR3 consists of 17 residues. CDR1 and CDR2 from the germline V gene are MDHEN and SYDVKM. The CDR3 nucleotides read TGTGCCAGCAGCCGCCGCCTAGCGGGAGTCTCCTACAATGAGCAGTTCTTC. Its protein product is CASSRRLAGVSYNEQFF.

This clonotype has a handful of counts. The chain uses TRBV6-6 and TRBJ2-5; 9 bases are a match to TRBD1. The germline gives CDR1 MNHNY, CDR2 SVGAGI (reference sequence). The V segment lost 5 bases and the J segment 1 base; nucleotides outside the gene matches: 2. This CDR3 region has 14 residues. Here the CDR3 DNA reads TGTGCCAGCAGTCGGGACAGGGCCCAAGAGACCCAGTACTTC. It yields the protein CASSRDRAQETQYF.

The rearrangement joins TRBV24-1 to TRBJ2-2; possible D gene TRBD2, 5 bases. V was trimmed by 9 bases and J by 0 bases, leaving 10 bases between them. Germline V gene data show CDR1 as KGHDR and CDR2 as SFDVKD. This CDR3 comprises 14 residues. The CDR3, as DNA: TGTGCCACCCAAACTAGTGCGAACACCGGGGAGCTGTTTTTT. Amino acid sequence: CATQTSANTGELFF.

V usage is TRBV14 and J usage is TRBJ1-1, with D uncertain. V lost 8 bases and J lost 5, with 12 bases in between. CDR3 size: 12 residues. Germline V gives CDR1 SGHDN, CDR2 FVKESK. The DNA for the CDR3 is TGTGCCAGCGGGAGGTGGTATACTGAAGCTTTCTTT. This encodes CASGRWYTEAFF.

The table lists this clonotype with many counts. The gene calls are TRBV25-1 and TRBJ1-3; D ambiguous. CDR1 is MGHDK and CDR2 is SYGVNS in the germline V gene. The CDR3 is 16 residues long. The V end lost 1 base, the J end lost 0 bases, and 10 bases lay between the germline ends. The CDR3 DNA follows: TGTGCCAGCAGTGAATGGGGAGGAAGCTCTGGAAACACCATATATTTT. Its translation is CASSEWGGSSGNTIYF. Based on the CDR3 plus reference TRBV25-1 and TRBJ1-3, the full variable domain is EADIYQTPRYLVIGTGKKITLECSQTMGHDKMYWYQQDPGMELHLIHYSYGVNSTEKGDLSSESTVSRIRTEHFPLTLESARPSHTSQYLCASSEWGGSSGNTIYFGEGSWLTVV.

This clonotype was observed many times. The chain joins TRBV7-2 to TRBJ2-2; 11 nucleotides align to TRBD2. J gave up 4 bases and V 5 bases, and 3 bases lay outside the gene matches. The CDR3 runs 15 residues. Per germline, CDR1 SGHTA and CDR2 FQGNSA. In DNA, the CDR3 is TGTGCCAGCAGCCAGGGACTAGCGGTCACCGGGGAGCTGTTTTTT. Its translation is CASSQGLAVTGELFF.